This T cell receptor beta chain was retrieved from a study of T cell repertoires in cytomegalovirus infection. About the study: Evidence of both CMV infection and a matching HLA type came from public TCR beta signatures.

Study findings and constraints: The study found HLA-C-restricted CMV-specific TCR beta clonotypes dominating the ex vivo response. Summed frequency of shared TCR beta families picked out CMV carriers who also had the relevant HLA.

A remark on this clonotype: Its target is unknown. The junction departs from the called germline gene at one end, perhaps through a read error.

In TCRdb, the reads were re-called with MiXCR into one record per CDR3 protein. The sample lists around 550,000 distinct CDR3 sequences, about 25% occurring once. The clonotype was recovered from a human donor in good health (CMV status not recorded). Some clones in this sample may be carry-over from other donors' samples. The sample was PBMCs.

This chain's CDR3 is CASSLDQFSYGYTF. CDR3 coding DNA: TGTGCCAGCAGCTTGGACCAGTTTAGCTATGGCTACACCTTC. The V call is TRBV5-3, the J call TRBJ1-2; D ambiguous. TRBV5-3 is annotated as an ORF whose role is uncertain. The CDR3 runs to 14 residues.